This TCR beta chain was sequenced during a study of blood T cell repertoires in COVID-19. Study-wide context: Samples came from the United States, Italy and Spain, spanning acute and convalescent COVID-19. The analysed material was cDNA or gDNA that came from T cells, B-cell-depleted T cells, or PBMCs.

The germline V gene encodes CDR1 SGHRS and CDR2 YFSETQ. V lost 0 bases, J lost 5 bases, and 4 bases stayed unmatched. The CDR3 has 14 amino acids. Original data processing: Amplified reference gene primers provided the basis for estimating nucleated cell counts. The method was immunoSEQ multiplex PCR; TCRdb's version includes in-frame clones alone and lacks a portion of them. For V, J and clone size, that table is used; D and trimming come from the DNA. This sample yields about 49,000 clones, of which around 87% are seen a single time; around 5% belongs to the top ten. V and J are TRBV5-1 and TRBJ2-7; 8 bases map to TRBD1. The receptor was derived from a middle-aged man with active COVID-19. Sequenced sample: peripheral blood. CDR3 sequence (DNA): TGCGCCAGCAGCTTGGGGACAGGGTATCACGAGCAGTACTTC. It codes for CASSLGTGYHEQYF.